These 23 T cell receptor beta chains were all obtained from the same sample, sequenced in a study of identical twins (dated by TCRdb to the mid-2010s). Receptor amplification or capture employed 5' RACE. Sequencer: Illumina HiSeq 2000. The public reads were quality trimmed at Q25 with fastp and then assembled into clones with MiXCR by TCRdb, keeping productive beta chains. Each CDR3 protein appears once, grouped with its most common genes and DNA. The sample table records around 680,000 distinct CDR3 sequences; more than 6.5% of these occur just once. Together, the top ten hold more than 0.75% of the sample. In addition, the sample was reused for a study of yellow fever vaccine responses in identical twins.

Sample: PBMCs. Receptors originate from a woman aged 18-30 years in good health.

The chain carries TRBV7-2 and TRBJ2-2, with unresolved D. The V end was cut by 3 bases, the J end by 1 base, with 9 bases between. This CDR3 comprises 15 residues. Germline V lookup: CDR1 SGHTA, CDR2 FQGNSA. The CDR3, as DNA: TGTGCCAGCAGCTTTGGCGCTGGGAACACCGGGGAGCTGTTTTTT. Protein product: CASSFGAGNTGELFF.

In nucleotides, the CDR3 is TGTGCCAGCATCCCAGTAGGGGGGCAGAACTATGGCTACACCTTC. Translation: CASIPVGGQNYGYTF. This chain joins TRBV6-1 and TRBJ1-2; D perhaps matches TRBD1 (6 bases). Trimming stripped 7 bases from V and 2 bases from J, with 17 bases between. The CDR3 length is 15 residues. The germline CDR1 and CDR2 sequences are MNHNS and SASEGT.

This clonotype came up many times. CDR3 bases: TGTGCCAGCAGTTACGCAGGGTACAATGAGCAGTTCTTC. Translated, it gives CASSYAGYNEQFF. The chain links TRBV6-2 or TRBV6-3 to TRBJ2-1; D is perhaps TRBD1 (5 bases). This CDR3 has 13 amino acids. Germline V gene data show CDR1 as MNHEY and CDR2 as SVGEGT. V lost 2 bases, J lost 4 bases, and 6 bases lay in between.

This clonotype was recorded at least ten times. The V and J genes are TRBV14 and TRBJ2-1; TRBD1 or TRBD2 may be the D gene (5 bases each). V was cut by 2 bases and J by 6 bases, with 11 bases left in between. This CDR3 is 14 amino acids long. The germline CDR1 and CDR2 sequences are SGHDN and FVKESK. The CDR3 spells CASSQPGTLNEQFF. The CDR3 nucleotides read TGTGCCAGCAGCCAACCAGGGACCCTCAATGAGCAGTTCTTC. Drawing the rest from reference TRBV14 and TRBJ2-1, the complete variable domain is EAGVTQFPSHSVIEKGQTVTLRCDPISGHDNLYWYRRVMGKEIKFLLHFVKESKQDESGMPNNRFLAERTGGTYSTLKVQPAELEDSGVYFCASSQPGTLNEQFFGPGTRLTVL.

The chain is built from TRBV29-1 and TRBJ2-7; possibly TRBD2 for D (6 bases). CDR1 is SQVTM, CDR2 ANQGSEA, per germline. The CDR3 sequence is 13 residues long. The ends were cut back, 3 bases at V and 4 bases at J, with 13 bases in the middle. The DNA of the CDR3 is TGCAGCGTTGATACACGGGGGTCATACGAGCAGTACTTC. Translated, it gives CSVDTRGSYEQYF.

The chain carries TRBV29-1 and TRBJ2-7; D not certain. The CDR3 runs to 12 residues. V lost 1 base, J lost 2 bases, and 6 bases lay in between. CDR1 and CDR2 from the germline V gene are SQVTM and ANQGSEA. As DNA, the CDR3 is TGCAGCGTTGAAGTGGCTGCCTACGAGCAGTACTTC. It yields the protein CSVEVAAYEQYF.

The chain has TRBV14 and TRBJ2-5; no clear D. The CDR3 is made up of 15 amino acids. V was shortened by 0 bases and J by 5 bases, with 13 bases between the two germline ends. Germline V gene sequence: CDR1 SGHDN, CDR2 FVKESK. CDR3 in amino acids: CASSQEVYMGETQYF. CDR3 nucleotide sequence: TGTGCCAGCAGCCAAGAAGTTTACATGGGCGAGACCCAGTACTTC.

This clonotype was detected a few times. This chain joins TRBV10-3 and TRBJ2-3; perhaps TRBD1 as D (6 bases). V lost 3 bases and J 4 bases, leaving 17 bases between the germline ends. This CDR3 region has 16 residues. Germline values: CDR1 ENHRY, CDR2 SYGVKD. DNA of the CDR3: TGTGCCATCAGTGACCCGAGGGGGTTCTCCCCAGATACGCAGTATTTT. It codes for CAISDPRGFSPDTQYF.

In its sample, this clonotype was seen a few times. This chain uses TRBV5-1 with TRBJ2-6, with no clear D. Per the germline V gene, CDR1 is SGHRS and CDR2 is YFSETQ. The CDR3 runs 15 residues. Trimming removed 5 bases at V and 2 bases at J, with 11 bases between. In DNA, the CDR3 is TGCGCCAGCAGACCAACTTTGACTGGGGCCAACGTCCTGACTTTC. Translated: CASRPTLTGANVLTF.

This clonotype has more than one count but fewer than ten. The chain recombines TRBV5-1 with TRBJ2-5; no definite D call. Germline lookup yields CDR1 SGHRS and CDR2 YFSETQ. V lost 4 bases to trimming and J lost 5 bases, with 18 bases between them. The CDR3 has 15 residues. CDR3 sequence (DNA): TGCGCCAGCAGCCTTATCCAAGGAATGGGGGAGACCCAGTACTTC. Translation gives CASSLIQGMGETQYF.

This clonotype was seen only a few times. This chain connects TRBV2 to TRBJ1-2, with D maybe TRBD1 (5 bases). There are 13 residues in the CDR3. V gave up 7 bases and J gave up 4 bases, with 13 bases separating them. Germline V gives CDR1 SNHLY, CDR2 FYNNEI. The CDR3 protein is CASKQTELYGYTF. The CDR3, as DNA: TGTGCCAGCAAACAGACAGAGCTCTATGGCTACACCTTC.

A few counts support this clonotype. The chain links TRBV19 to TRBJ2-5, with TRBD2 identical over 8 bases. The trim removed 10 bases at V and 5 bases at J, leaving 6 bases unmatched. Germline assignment: CDR1 LNHDA and CDR2 SQIVND (reference sequence). The CDR3 runs 12 residues. The CDR3 loop is CANLSGTETQYF. In DNA form, the CDR3 reads TGTGCCAATCTTAGCGGGACTGAGACCCAGTACTTC.

The chain employs TRBV11-1 and TRBJ2-2; 15 bases fit TRBD2. Germline assignment: CDR1 SGHAT and CDR2 FQDESV (reference sequence). The CDR3 sequence is 19 residues long. Germline trimming cut 6 bases from V and 3 bases from J; bases unmatched to any gene: 11. CDR3 in DNA: TGTGCCAGCAGAACTAGGACTAGCGGGGGGGCCATCGACACCGGGGAGCTGTTTTTT. Its translation: CASRTRTSGGAIDTGELFF.

The chain carries TRBV7-9 and TRBJ2-5, with D hard to call. Germline CDR1 is SEHNR and CDR2 is FQNEAQ (reference sequence). The CDR3 length is 16 residues. Trimming removed 2 bases from V and 0 bases from J, with 13 bases in between. The chain's CDR3 is CASSLSDLGNQETQYF. In nucleotides, the CDR3 is TGTGCCAGCAGCTTATCTGATTTGGGGAACCAAGAGACCCAGTACTTC. The whole variable domain, filled in from reference TRBV7-9 and TRBJ2-5, reads DTGVSQNPRHKITKRGQNVTFRCDPISEHNRLYWYRQTLGQGPEFLTYFQNEAQLEKSRLLSDRFSAERPKGSFSTLEIQRTEQGDSAMYLCASSLSDLGNQETQYFGPGTRLLVL.

This clonotype came up many times. The chain recombines TRBV14 with TRBJ2-3; tentatively, D is TRBD1 or TRBD2 (6 bases each). This CDR3 region has 16 residues. V gave up 1 base and J gave up 0 bases, with 11 bases separating them. Germline CDR1 reads SGHDN; CDR2 reads FVKESK. The CDR3: CASSQAWGASTDTQYF. CDR3 DNA: TGTGCCAGCAGCCAAGCGTGGGGGGCAAGCACAGATACGCAGTATTTT.

This clonotype was seen a handful of times. The V call is TRBV5-6, the J call TRBJ2-5; D not certain. CDR1 is SGHDT, CDR2 YYEEEE, per germline. The CDR3 consists of 15 residues. The ends were cut back, 1 base at V and 3 bases at J, with 13 bases in the middle. The DNA of the CDR3 is TGTGCCAGCAGCTTGAGGGTTGGTATCGAAGAGACCCAGTACTTC. This gives the protein CASSLRVGIEETQYF.

This clonotype appeared many times. This chain uses TRBV7-8 with TRBJ2-3; 10 nucleotides align to TRBD2. The germline CDR1 and CDR2 sequences are SGHVS and FQNEAQ. This CDR3 is built from 15 residues. Unmatched junction bases numbered 6, after V lost 5 bases and J lost 4 bases. The CDR3 protein is CASSLGTSDADTQYF. The CDR3 bases are TGTGCCAGCAGCCTCGGGACTAGCGACGCAGATACGCAGTATTTT.

This clonotype appeared a few times. V and J are TRBV12-3 or TRBV12-4 and TRBJ2-2; D is unresolved. Trimming cost V 5 bases and J 6 bases, with 7 bases left between them. This CDR3 region has 12 residues. The DNA for the CDR3 is TGTGCCAGCAGTGGACGCTCCGGGGAGCTGTTTTTT. It encodes CASSGRSGELFF.

The gene calls are TRBV10-3 and TRBJ1-5, with D uncertain. V was clipped by 9 bases and J by 1 base, with 13 bases between them. The CDR3 has 14 amino acids. Germline V gene data show CDR1 as ENHRY and CDR2 as SYGVKD. The CDR3 loop reads CAIGYQFSNQPQHF. Written as DNA, the CDR3 is TGTGCCATAGGGTACCAGTTCAGCAATCAGCCCCAGCATTTT.

In its sample, this clonotype was seen many times. The chain has TRBV11-2 and TRBJ2-2; 16 positions match TRBD2. V lost 10 bases to trimming and J lost 4 bases; unmatched junction nucleotides: 9. The CDR3 covers 17 residues. The germline V gene encodes CDR1 SGHAT and CDR2 FQNNGV. The CDR3 region is CATLGLAGGPVTGELFF. The CDR3 DNA follows: TGTGCCACCCTGGGACTAGCGGGAGGGCCGGTCACCGGGGAGCTGTTTTTT. The variable domain in full, with the rest retrieved from reference TRBV11-2 and TRBJ2-2, is EAGVAQSPRYKIIEKRQSVAFWCNPISGHATLYWYQQILGQGPKLLIQFQNNGVVDDSQLPKDRFSAERLKGVDSTLKIQPAKLEDSAVYLCATLGLAGGPVTGELFFGEGSRLTVL.

This clonotype was counted ten times or more. The chain links TRBV7-9 to TRBJ2-2; D is ambiguous. V lost 1 base and J lost 13, with 10 bases in between. This CDR3 comprises 12 residues. CDR1 is SEHNR and CDR2 is FQNEAQ in the germline V gene (reference sequence). CDR3: CASSLVTRPLFF. CDR3 DNA: TGTGCCAGCAGCTTAGTAACTCGGCCGCTGTTTTTT.

This clonotype was picked up a small number of times. The CDR3 DNA sequence: TGTGCCAGCAGTTTTAGGGAGCTCGGGGAGCAGTACTTC. It codes for CASSFRELGEQYF. The chain uses TRBV2 and TRBJ2-7; TRBD2 is a possible D gene (5 bases). Trimming cost V 5 bases and J 7 bases, with 15 bases left between them. This CDR3 contains 13 residues. The V gene's germline CDR1 is SNHLY and CDR2 FYNNEI. The variable domain in full, completed from reference TRBV2 and TRBJ2-7, reads EPEVTQTPSHQVTQMGQEVILRCVPISNHLYFYWYRQILGQKVEFLVSFYNNEISEKSEIFDDQFSVERPDGSNFTLKIRSTKLEDSAMYFCASSFRELGEQYFGPGTRLTVT.

This clonotype came up many times. This chain joins TRBV5-1 and TRBJ2-1; D is undetermined. Germline loops: CDR1 SGHRS, CDR2 YFSETQ. V was pared by 0 bases and J by 9 bases, with 10 bases between. The CDR3 has 13 residues. This chain's CDR3 is CASSLGLSGEQFF. CDR3 nucleotide sequence: TGCGCCAGCAGCTTGGGACTCTCTGGTGAGCAGTTCTTC.